This is a list of T cell receptor beta chains from one sample in a study of blood T cell repertoires in COVID-19. Method: immunoSEQ multiplex PCR; TCRdb's copy keeps in-frame clones and lacks some. This table has a few hundred thousand clones, about 91% appearing once. The sequenced sample was peripheral blood. The origin of the receptors is a person between 18 and 35 years old with COVID-19, enrolled during active disease. The CDR3 runs from the conserved cysteine through the conserved F or W. A D gene is named only where the DNA matches it firmly. Clone size, where shown, is once, few, many, or a class for clones that have expanded.

d_call j_call v_call clone_size cdr3_aa cdr3_nt
TRBD2 TRBJ2-2 TRBV9 . CASTNTSGAGELFF TGTGCCAGCACCAATACCAGCGGGGCCGGGGAGCTGTTTTTT
. TRBJ1-3 TRBV20-1 . CSATPGDTIYF TGCAGTGCTACCCCAGGGGACACCATATATTTT
TRBD1 TRBJ1-6 TRBV27 . CASSPDRADNSPLHF TGTGCCAGCAGTCCCGACAGGGCCGATAATTCACCCCTCCACTTT
TRBD1 TRBJ2-7 TRBV12-5 . CASARGPYYEQYF TGTGCTAGTGCAAGGGGGCCCTACTACGAGCAGTACTTC
TRBD1 TRBJ1-6 TRBV9 . CASSAGTENSPLHF TGTGCCAGCAGCGCCGGGACAGAGAATTCACCCCTCCACTTT
TRBD1 TRBJ2-7 TRBV6-5 . CASSYSQGAIYEQYF TGTGCCAGCAGTTACTCTCAGGGGGCCATCTACGAGCAGTACTTC
. TRBJ2-5 TRBV2 . CASRYYETQYF TGTGCCAGCAGGTACTATGAGACCCAGTACTTC
. TRBJ2-5 TRBV21-1 . CASSNRTSGEETQYF TGTGCCAGCAGCAATCGGACTAGCGGGGAGGAGACCCAGTACTTC
. TRBJ1-3 TRBV4-2 . CASSRQTDLSGNTIYF TGTGCCAGCAGCCGGCAGACAGACCTCTCTGGAAACACCATATATTTT
TRBD2 TRBJ2-2 TRBV5-6 . CASSLSRLAGGLNTGELFF TGTGCCAGCAGCTTGTCACGACTAGCGGGAGGCCTGAACACCGGGGAGCTGTTTTTT
TRBD1 TRBJ2-1 TRBV5-1 once CASSSRTGLPNEQFF TGCGCCAGCAGCTCCCGGACAGGTTTGCCCAATGAGCAGTTCTTC
. TRBJ1-5 TRBV6-5 . CASGGVNSNQPQHF TGTGCCAGCGGGGGGGTGAATAGCAATCAGCCCCAGCATTTT
. TRBJ2-7 TRBV5-1 once CASSRGVTEEQYF TGCGCCAGCAGCCGTGGCGTGACAGAAGAGCAGTACTTC
TRBD1 TRBJ2-7 TRBV4-1 . CASSQVPRGYGEQYF TGCGCCAGCAGCCAAGTCCCCAGGGGGTATGGAGAGCAGTACTTC
. TRBJ2-3 TRBV6-5 . CASSYKEGFTDTQYF TGTGCCAGCAGTTATAAGGAGGGGTTTACAGATACGCAGTATTTT
. TRBJ2-5 TRBV27 . CASSKDSEETQYF TGTGCCAGCAGTAAAGACTCCGAAGAGACCCAGTACTTC
TRBD2 TRBJ2-2 TRBV11-3 once CASSLGTSGTNTGELFF TGTGCCAGCAGCTTAGGTACTAGCGGGACAAACACCGGGGAGCTGTTTTTT
TRBD1 TRBJ1-4 TRBV2 once CASSGTGGTNEKLFF TGTGCCAGCAGCGGGACAGGGGGAACTAATGAAAAACTGTTTTTT
. TRBJ2-7 TRBV4-1 . CASSPSTMNYEQYF TGCGCCAGCAGCCCGTCGACTATGAACTACGAGCAGTACTTC
TRBD1 TRBJ1-2 TRBV10-3 . CAISVGQGAYGYTF TGTGCCATCAGTGTAGGACAGGGTGCCTATGGCTACACCTTC
. TRBJ2-7 TRBV5-1 . CASSLVEKPNSEQYF TGCGCCAGCAGCTTGGTTGAGAAGCCAAACAGCGAGCAGTACTTC
TRBD2 TRBJ2-3 TRBV19 . CASSASGTSTDTQYF TGTGCCAGTAGCGCTAGCGGGACTTCCACAGATACGCAGTATTTT
. TRBJ1-5 TRBV9 . CAVNYGQPQHF TGTGCCGTGAACTATGGGCAGCCCCAGCATTTT
. TRBJ2-7 TRBV19 . CASSIGGQSYEQYF TGTGCCAGTAGTATAGGCGGACAGTCCTACGAGCAGTACTTC
TRBD1 TRBJ1-5 TRBV2 . CASTGGSNQPQHF TGTGCCAGCACAGGGGGATCCAATCAGCCCCAGCATTTT
. TRBJ2-1 TRBV5-1 . CASSLEHNEQFF TGCGCCAGCAGCTTGGAGCACAATGAGCAGTTCTTC
. TRBJ2-1 TRBV5-1 . CASSLIGGDNEQFF TGCGCCAGCAGCTTGATAGGGGGTGACAATGAGCAGTTCTTC
. TRBJ2-1 TRBV19 . CASSYRASEYNEQFF TGTGCCAGTAGCTACCGGGCTAGCGAATACAATGAGCAGTTCTTC
. TRBJ2-5 TRBV2 once CASSEAERASETQYF TGTGCCAGCAGTGAAGCGGAGAGGGCTAGCGAGACCCAGTACTTC
. TRBJ2-4 TRBV5-1 . CASSLGGFEGNIQYF TGCGCCAGCAGCTTGGGGGGATTCGAGGGAAACATTCAGTACTTC
. TRBJ1-1 TRBV7-2 . CASSLSVTALEAFF TGTGCCAGCAGCTTAAGTGTTACAGCACTTGAAGCTTTCTTT
TRBD2 TRBJ2-7 TRBV9 . CASSYGLAYEQYF TGTGCCAGCAGCTATGGACTAGCCTACGAGCAGTACTTC
TRBD1 TRBJ1-1 TRBV9 . CASSFRQGSTEAFF TGTGCCAGCAGCTTCAGACAGGGAAGCACTGAAGCTTTCTTT
TRBD1 TRBJ1-1 TRBV25-1 . CASTSDRGATEAFF TGTGCCAGCACTTCGGACAGGGGGGCCACTGAAGCTTTCTTT
. TRBJ2-1 TRBV7-2 . CASSFSRVNNEQFF TGTGCCAGCAGCTTCTCCAGGGTGAACAATGAGCAGTTCTTC
. TRBJ1-2 TRBV7-9 . CASSDPWGDGYTF TGTGCCAGCAGCGATCCGTGGGGAGATGGCTACACCTTC
. TRBJ2-1 TRBV11-2 . CASSPEWFDNEQFF TGTGCCAGCAGCCCTGAGTGGTTTGACAATGAGCAGTTCTTC
. TRBJ2-3 TRBV5-1 . CASSFWGRDTQYF TGCGCCAGCAGCTTCTGGGGGAGGGATACGCAGTATTTT
. TRBJ1-3 TRBV21-1 . CASSKVTTGSRGNTIYF TGTGCCAGCAGCAAGGTAACGACCGGGTCTCGTGGAAACACCATATATTTT
TRBD2 TRBJ2-5 TRBV4-1 . CASTSAGERETQYF TGCGCCAGCACCTCAGCGGGAGAAAGGGAGACCCAGTACTTC
TRBD1 TRBJ1-1 TRBV19 . CASNSWDRGLWNTEAFF TGTGCCAGCAATAGCTGGGACAGGGGACTGTGGAACACTGAAGCTTTCTTT
. TRBJ1-2 TRBV12-3/TRBV12-4 . CASSPDRNYGYTF TGTGCCAGCAGTCCGGACAGAAACTATGGCTACACCTTC
. TRBJ2-1 TRBV9 . CASSSLNEQFF TGTGCCAGCAGCTCCCTCAATGAGCAGTTCTTC
TRBD1 TRBJ2-7 TRBV9 . CASSVAGQGTYEQYF TGTGCCAGCAGCGTAGCGGGACAGGGTACCTACGAGCAGTACTTC
. TRBJ1-4 TRBV12-3/TRBV12-4 . CASTLNEKLFF TGTGCCAGCACCCTTAATGAAAAACTGTTTTTT
TRBD1 TRBJ1-4 TRBV6-5 . CASSRGQGGEKLFF TGTGCCAGCAGTCGAGGACAGGGCGGAGAAAAACTGTTTTTT
. TRBJ2-5 TRBV19 . CASSPSIGTQYF TGTGCCAGTAGTCCTAGTATAGGGACCCAGTACTTC
. TRBJ1-2 TRBV18 . CASSPGQPRLSGGYTF TGTGCCAGCTCACCAGGGCAGCCCAGGCTGTCTGGTGGCTACACCTTC
. TRBJ2-1 TRBV21-1 . CASSKIPGLADGSYNEQFF TGTGCCAGCAGCAAAATCCCGGGACTAGCGGACGGCTCCTACAATGAGCAGTTCTTC
TRBD1 TRBJ1-3 TRBV2 . CASSLGTGPGNTIYF TGTGCCAGCAGCCTTGGGACAGGACCTGGAAACACCATATATTTT
. TRBJ2-2 TRBV13 . CASSSTIVGEAHIGNTGELFF TGTGCCAGCAGCTCAACCATCGTGGGGGAGGCCCATATCGGAAACACCGGGGAGCTGTTTTTT
TRBD1 TRBJ1-3 TRBV18 . CASSPRPLGEARDRGPGNTIYF TGTGCCAGCTCACCACGGCCCCTCGGAGAAGCCCGGGACAGGGGACCTGGAAACACCATATATTTT
TRBD2 TRBJ2-1 TRBV19 once CASSISLADYNEQFF TGTGCCAGTAGTATAAGTCTAGCGGATTACAATGAGCAGTTCTTC
. TRBJ1-6 TRBV6-5 . CASSYSGSDNSPLHF TGTGCCAGCAGTTACTCGGGCAGTGACAATTCACCCCTCCACTTT